The 2 T cell receptor beta chains listed next were all sequenced from one sample in a study of blood T cell repertoires in COVID-19 (dated by TCRdb to the early 2020s). The library was generated by the immunoSEQ multiplex PCR assay. As stored in TCRdb, this immuneACCESS dataset retains in-frame rearrangements with V and J assigned. A fraction of the clones does not appear; measured against another copy, unresolved V genes explain less than half of the discrepancy, and the remainder lacks a known reason. This sample holds about 47,000 clones; approximately 91% were observed only once. The ten top clones hold approximately 2.9% of the sample. The sequencing sample was made of peripheral blood. The receptor set was obtained from a man aged 45-60 years with active COVID-19.

V gene TRBV5-1 combines with J gene TRBJ2-2; weak D call: TRBD2 (5 bases). CDR3 length: 15 residues. Deletions cut 2 bases from V and 1 base from J, with 9 bases between. Per the germline V gene, CDR1 is SGHRS and CDR2 is YFSETQ. CDR3 region: CASSLSGMNTGELFF. The CDR3 DNA sequence: TGCGCCAGCAGCTTATCGGGGATGAACACCGGGGAGCTGTTTTTT.

The chain has TRBV6-2 or TRBV6-3 and TRBJ2-1, with TRBD1 matching over 9 bases. J lost 9 bases, V lost 8 bases, and 8 bases had no gene match. CDR3 length equals 13 residues. In germline, CDR1 is MNHEY, CDR2 SVGEGT. The CDR3 DNA reads TGTGCCAGCGGCCTACAGGGGGCGGGTGAGCAGTTCTTC. This translates into CASGLQGAGEQFF.